This TCR beta chain originates from a study of identical twins. Points from the study as a whole: Conclusions were drawn cross-sectionally by statistical analysis, without following the same donors.

The authors used template switching to add a universal primer site and gave cDNA unique molecular identifiers. One entry per CDR3 protein, called by TCRdb with MiXCR from the 5' RACE reads. The table has 260,000 or so distinct CDR3 sequences, 7% to 8.5% seen once. As for this clonotype: Its cognate antigen is unknown.

All donors were healthy, and all were Caucasian. The CDR3 contains 14 residues. Germline assignment: CDR1 DFQATT and CDR2 SNEGSKA (reference sequence). V was clipped by 5 bases and J by 0 bases, with 11 bases between them. The same sample was also studied in work on yellow fever vaccine responses in identical twins.

Source material: CD8+ T cells sorted from blood. The source of this sequence is a woman between 18 and 30 years old in good health. This sequence joins TRBV20-1 and TRBJ2-1; no firm D call. CDR3 coding DNA: TGCAGTGCTGGTGCAAAAAGCTCCTACAATGAGCAGTTCTTC. Its protein is CSAGAKSSYNEQFF.